Listed below are T cell receptor beta chains from one sample, sequenced in a study of T cells in Graves' hyperthyroidism and ophthalmopathy. TCRdb redid the calling of the multiplex PCR reads with MiXCR, one entry per CDR3 protein. The table lists a few hundred thousand distinct CDR3 sequences, roughly 15% of them singletons. Input material: blood. These receptors were obtained from a woman aged 40 to 55 with Graves' hyperthyroidism that later progressed to Graves' ophthalmopathy. The CDR3 runs from the conserved cysteine through the conserved F or W. A D gene is named only where the DNA matches it firmly. Clone size is stated in some rows and not others, as once, few, many or a class when expanded.

d_gene,j_gene,abundance,v_gene,CDR3nt,CDR3aa
NA,TRBJ2-2,many,TRBV20-1,TGCAGTGCTCGGAGGGTAGGCGGGGAGCTGTTTTTT,CSARRVGGELFF
NA,TRBJ2-7,many,TRBV28,TGTGCCAGCAGTTATTGGGGCACCTACGAGCAGTACTTC,CASSYWGTYEQYF
NA,TRBJ1-5,few,TRBV2,TGTGCCAGCAGATCCTCCGGTAGCAATCAGCCCCAGCATTTT,CASRSSGSNQPQHF
NA,TRBJ2-1,few,TRBV12-5,TGTGCTAGTGGTTTAGGGCGGTCCTACAATGAGCAGTTCTTC,CASGLGRSYNEQFF
NA,TRBJ2-7,NA,TRBV4-2,TGTGCCAGCAGCCCCGACCCGGCGCGGGACACTTCCTACGAGCAGTACTTC,CASSPDPARDTSYEQYF
NA,TRBJ1-3,many,TRBV28,TGTGCCAGCACCGCCCCAGTACCTGGAAACACCATATATTTT,CASTAPVPGNTIYF
NA,TRBJ1-1,many,TRBV7-6,TGTGCCAGCAGCTTAGAGTTTTTGGGGGACACTGAAGCTTTCTTT,CASSLEFLGDTEAFF
NA,TRBJ2-6,many,TRBV6-1,TGTGCCAGCAGTCTGGGTCTCAACGTCCTGACTTTC,CASSLGLNVLTF
TRBD1,TRBJ2-7,many,TRBV28,TGTGCCACCGAGACAGGGTCTTCCTACGAGCAGTACTTC,CATETGSSYEQYF
NA,TRBJ2-1,many,TRBV5-1,TGCGCCAGCATGAGGGGCACCCGCAATGAGCAGTTCTTC,CASMRGTRNEQFF
NA,TRBJ1-1,many,TRBV20-1,TGCAGTGCTAGGGATCCGTCAGTGGGTGTTTTAACTTTCTTT,CSARDPSVGVLTFF
NA,TRBJ2-1,NA,TRBV6-1,TGTGCCAGCAAGAGGACGGGCTCCTACAATGAGCAGTTCTTC,CASKRTGSYNEQFF
TRBD2,TRBJ2-7,few,TRBV20-1,TGCAGTGCTAGAATACCTCCGGGACTAGATCTCGAGCAGTACTTC,CSARIPPGLDLEQYF
TRBD1,TRBJ2-2,many,TRBV2,TGTGCCAGCAGGTCAGGGGGCTGGACCGGGGAGCTGTTTTTT,CASRSGGWTGELFF
TRBD2,TRBJ2-1,many,TRBV28,TGTGCCAGCAGGGCAGCCCTTCACTCTGGCGGCGGGAGGTCCTACAATGAGCAGTTCTTC,CASRAALHSGGGRSYNEQFF
NA,TRBJ2-1,many,TRBV12-3/TRBV12-4,TGTGCCAGCAGTTTAGAGCGCCGGTGTGTAGAGCAGTTCTTC,CASSLERRCVEQFF
TRBD2,TRBJ2-2,NA,TRBV10-2,TGCGCCAAGACTAGCGGGAGGCACAACACCGGGGAGCTGTTTTTT,CAKTSGRHNTGELFF
NA,TRBJ1-6,NA,TRBV6-1,TGTGCCAGCAGGAGGGCCGAAGATAATTCACCCCTCCACTTT,CASRRAEDNSPLHF
NA,TRBJ1-6,large,TRBV6-1,TGTGCCAGCAAGAAACGGAGCTCCTATAATTCACCCCTCCACTTT,CASKKRSSYNSPLHF
TRBD1,TRBJ2-2,NA,TRBV5-4,TGTGCCAGCAGGGGGACAGGGTCCACCGGGGAGCTGTTTTTT,CASRGTGSTGELFF
NA,TRBJ2-4,few,TRBV3-1,TGTGCCAGCAGCCAAGATCATATTGGTTACTTAGGTCGAGCCAAAAACATTCAGTACTTC,CASSQDHIGYLGRAKNIQYF
TRBD1,TRBJ1-2,many,TRBV3-1,TGTGCCAGCAGCCAAGATTCTACAGGGGGCTATGGCTACACCTTC,CASSQDSTGGYGYTF
NA,TRBJ2-1,many,TRBV27,TGTGCCAGCAGAGTGGGGACTTCATCCTACAATGAGCAGTTCTTC,CASRVGTSSYNEQFF
NA,TRBJ2-1,few,TRBV9,TGTGCCAGCAGCGTAGTGGGGCTCAATGAGCAGTTCTTC,CASSVVGLNEQFF
NA,TRBJ2-3,many,TRBV20-1,TGCAGTGCTACGTTGCCCAGCACAGATACGCAGTATTTT,CSATLPSTDTQYF
NA,TRBJ1-2,few,TRBV28,TGTGCCAGCAGTTTCCCAGGGGAGAGCTATGGCTACACCTTC,CASSFPGESYGYTF
NA,TRBJ1-1,many,TRBV5-1,TGCGCCAGCAGCTTGGCCCCTTCGGGTGAAGCTTTCTTT,CASSLAPSGEAFF
TRBD2,TRBJ2-1,many,TRBV20-1,TGCAGTGCTATGGGCGGGAGGGCCAACAATGAGCAGTTCTTC,CSAMGGRANNEQFF
NA,TRBJ2-7,NA,TRBV27,TGTGCCAGCGGACCTATAACCAAGCAGTACTTC,CASGPITKQYF
NA,TRBJ2-1,many,TRBV14,TGTGCCAGCAGCCCGGAGCCACGGGAGCAGTTCTTC,CASSPEPREQFF
NA,TRBJ2-7,NA,TRBV15,TGTGCCACCAGCAGGGGGGCCTACGAGCAGTACTTC,CATSRGAYEQYF
NA,TRBJ2-7,few,TRBV6-1,TGTGCCAGCGGTCACGGATCCTACGAGCAGTACTTC,CASGHGSYEQYF
NA,TRBJ1-1,many,TRBV5-4,TGTGCCAGCAGCTTGGACCAGGGGCCGGGCACTGAAGCTTTCTTT,CASSLDQGPGTEAFF
TRBD2,TRBJ2-3,many,TRBV7-3,TGTGCCAGCAGCTTACGGGGCGGGAGCGGCACAGATACGCAGTATTTT,CASSLRGGSGTDTQYF
TRBD1,TRBJ1-5,many,TRBV20-1,TGCAGTGCTCCCGACCTACAGGGGGACTGGGGCAATCAGCCCCAGCATTTT,CSAPDLQGDWGNQPQHF
NA,TRBJ1-1,NA,TRBV2,TGTGCCACCGGGTTTCGGAGCACTGAAGCTTTCTTT,CATGFRSTEAFF
TRBD1,TRBJ2-7,many,TRBV20-1,TGCAGTGTTGGACAGGTATACGAGCAGTACTTC,CSVGQVYEQYF
NA,TRBJ1-1,many,TRBV6-1,TGTGCCAGCAGTGACCCAACGCGAAACACTGAAGCTTTCTTT,CASSDPTRNTEAFF
NA,TRBJ2-5,many,TRBV30,TGTGCCTGCGACTGGGTCCAAGAGACCCAGTACTTC,CACDWVQETQYF
TRBD2,TRBJ2-5,many,TRBV5-1,TGCGCCAGCAGCACCGGACTAGGGGAGACCCAGTACTTC,CASSTGLGETQYF
TRBD1,TRBJ2-5,NA,TRBV28,TGTGCCAGCCGCGCCAACAGGGGTCCCGAGACCCAGTACTTC,CASRANRGPETQYF
TRBD2,TRBJ2-2,NA,TRBV20-1,TGCAGTGCAAGACCGGGACTAGCGGGAGCTGGGGGGAACACCGGGGAGCTGTTTTTT,CSARPGLAGAGGNTGELFF
TRBD1,TRBJ2-2,many,TRBV2,TGTGCCAGCAGACCCCGGGACAGGGGTTTACTTGGCACCGGGGAGCTGTTTTTT,CASRPRDRGLLGTGELFF
NA,TRBJ1-2,many,TRBV5-1,TGCGCCAGCAGCCCGGCGGGAGGGGGTTTAGCTAACTATGGCTACACCTTC,CASSPAGGGLANYGYTF
TRBD1,TRBJ1-6,many,TRBV28,TGTGCCAGCAGCCGAACCCTCCCGGACAGGGTAGGAATTGAGGGTTCACCCCTCCACTTT,CASSRTLPDRVGIEGSPLHF
NA,TRBJ2-1,many,TRBV15,TGTGCCACCAGCAGAGATGGGCTATCAAGCGAGCAGTTCTTC,CATSRDGLSSEQFF
TRBD2,TRBJ2-1,NA,TRBV7-9,TGTGCCAGCAGCACCGGACTAGCGGGAGCTATTAATGAGCAGTTCTTC,CASSTGLAGAINEQFF
TRBD2,TRBJ2-1,many,TRBV7-8,TGTGCCAGCAGCCCAGCGGGAGAGGCCTACAATGAGCAGTTCTTC,CASSPAGEAYNEQFF
NA,TRBJ1-1,many,TRBV9,TGTGCCAGCAGCCCCGTTTCCGCCGCCACTGAAGCTTTCTTT,CASSPVSAATEAFF
NA,TRBJ2-2,many,TRBV28,TGTGCCAGCGGACGTCGGGACTCCCGGGTGACCGGGGAGCTGTTTTTT,CASGRRDSRVTGELFF
NA,TRBJ1-2,few,TRBV2,TGTGCCAGCAGTGAGATGGTGGCTCGGGTCGGCTATGGCTACACCTTC,CASSEMVARVGYGYTF
NA,TRBJ2-1,few,TRBV4-1,TGCGCCAGCGGGGCCGGGGGGCCCTACAATGAGCAGTTCTTC,CASGAGGPYNEQFF
NA,TRBJ2-7,many,TRBV7-9,TGTGCCAGCAGCTTAGGAGTCGGTATAAGCTCCTACGAGCAGTACTTC,CASSLGVGISSYEQYF
NA,TRBJ2-7,many,TRBV11-2,TGTGCCAGCAGCTTAGATAGCAGAGTTGGGGAGCAGTACTTC,CASSLDSRVGEQYF
NA,TRBJ1-5,few,TRBV7-8,TGTGCCAGCAGCTTAGCATCAACAGGCAGCAATCAGCCCCAGCATTTT,CASSLASTGSNQPQHF